This T cell receptor (beta chain) is drawn from a study of blood T cells in healthy people across ages. Study results and limitations: PBMCs were not sorted, which prevented a conclusive comparison of naive versus antigen-experienced cells.

Through a sample-barcoded 5' primer and a J-beta primer mix, a second PCR was run for roughly 6 to 12 cycles. The template-switch adaptor, which had 12 random nucleotides, put a tag on each cDNA molecule. Each sample yielded at least 3 million CDR3-containing paired-end reads. TCRdb re-called the 5' RACE reads with MiXCR, one entry per CDR3 protein. The sample lists 730,000 or so distinct CDR3 sequences, around 46% occurring once. V shed 2 bases and J shed 2 bases, with 12 bases lying between them. Germline-derived CDR1 and CDR2 are MNHNY and SVGAGI (reference sequence). This CDR3 contains 15 residues. Remarks on this clonotype: Its matching antigen is unknown.

Extraction of total RNA produced a minimum of 5.5 micrograms from each sample. Sample: blood. The V and J genes are TRBV6-6 and TRBJ2-5, with TRBD2 as a possible D gene (5 bases). This TCR was recovered from a woman in her sixties in good health. The CDR3 is CASSYIGSGQETQYF. In nucleotides, the CDR3 is TGTGCCAGCAGTTACATCGGCAGCGGACAAGAGACCCAGTACTTC.